This T cell receptor beta chain came from a study of cytomegalovirus exposure and HLA in healthy donors. The CDR3 contains 15 residues. V trimming: 0 bases; J trimming: 0 bases; junction bases outside the gene matches: 2. The germline gives CDR1 LGHNA, CDR2 YNFKEQ. The PCR used 60 Vbeta and 13 Jbeta primers. The method was immunoSEQ multiplex PCR; TCRdb's version includes in-frame clones alone and lacks a portion of them. The top ten clones hold 2.5% to 3.5% of a sample with more than 150,000 clones, over 70% of them seen once. Study-wide results and caveats: Later analysis suggested most CMV-associated TCR beta chains were HLA-restricted.

A word on this clone: Its antigen remains unknown.

Sequencing was performed on PBMCs. V and J are TRBV4-2 and TRBJ2-7, with 7 bases that match TRBD2. The TCR comes from a woman aged 45-59 years in good health and CMV-seropositive. CDR3 sequence: CASSQEAGTSYEQYF. The CDR3 bases are TGTGCCAGCAGCCAAGAAGCGGGAACCTCCTACGAGCAGTACTTC.